One and the same sample provided the 21 T cell receptor beta chains below, sequenced in a study of identical twins. TCRdb passed the 5' RACE reads through MiXCR, listing each CDR3 protein once. There are some 260,000 distinct CDR3 sequences in the sample; 11% to 15% occur only once, and around 8.3% lies in the top ten. Sequenced input: memory (CD45RO+) T cells sorted from blood. These receptors came from a woman between 18 and 29 years old in good health.

As DNA, the CDR3 is TGTGCCAGCAGCTTAGTGGCGCGCGTGAACACTGAAGCTTTCTTT. Protein product: CASSLVARVNTEAFF. The chain links TRBV7-2 to TRBJ1-1; D remains ambiguous. The V gene lost 1 base and the J gene lost 0 bases, with 9 bases spanning the gap. Germline V gene data show CDR1 as SGHTA and CDR2 as FQGNSA. The CDR3 is 15 residues long.

At least ten counts were recorded for this clonotype. The genes are TRBV9 and TRBJ1-2; no reliable D call. Trimming pared 4 bases from V and 4 bases from J, leaving 11 bases between. Germline assignment: CDR1 SGDLS and CDR2 YYNGEE. The CDR3 runs to 13 residues. The DNA of the CDR3 is TGTGCCAGCAGCCCCCTAGTCGGCTATGGCTACACCTTC. Amino acid sequence: CASSPLVGYGYTF.

The rearrangement uses TRBV7-9 and TRBJ2-7; no clear D. The germline gives CDR1 SEHNR, CDR2 FQNEAQ (reference sequence). This CDR3 is 14 amino acids long. V was trimmed by 5 bases and J by 6 bases, leaving 17 bases between them. The CDR3 region is CASSPGPSLREQYF. CDR3 bases: TGTGCCAGCAGCCCTGGGCCATCGTTGCGCGAGCAGTACTTC. Variable domain in full (rest from reference TRBV7-9 and TRBJ2-7): DTGVSQNPRHKITKRGQNVTFRCDPISEHNRLYWYRQTLGQGPEFLTYFQNEAQLEKSRLLSDRFSAERPKGSFSTLEIQRTEQGDSAMYLCASSPGPSLREQYFGPGTRLTVT.

J is TRBJ2-5 and V is TRBV4-3; 9 bases are a match to TRBD2. CDR1 and CDR2 (germline): LGHNA, YSLEER. The length of the CDR3 is 15 residues. J gave up 1 base and V 4 bases, and 4 bases lay outside the gene matches. The CDR3 coding sequence is TGCGCCAGCAGCCGGCGACTAGCGGCCCAAGAGACCCAGTACTTC. It translates to CASSRRLAAQETQYF.

The chain joins TRBV20-1 to TRBJ2-7; no clear D gene. The V gene's germline CDR1 is DFQATT and CDR2 SNEGSKA (reference sequence). There are 11 residues in the CDR3. The V and J ends lost 3 bases and 6 bases respectively, with 9 bases between them. This CDR3 reads CSASGPFEQYF. CDR3 bases: TGCAGTGCTAGTGGCCCGTTCGAGCAGTACTTC.

This clonotype was seen many times. V usage is TRBV7-9 and J usage is TRBJ2-3; D is ambiguous. The germline V gene has CDR1 SEHNR and CDR2 FQNEAQ (reference sequence). The CDR3 covers 12 residues. V lost 2 bases and J lost 7, with 7 bases in between. The DNA for the CDR3 is TGTGCCAGCAGCTTAATACAGCATACGCAGTATTTT. Protein: CASSLIQHTQYF. Using reference TRBV7-9 and TRBJ2-3 for the parts outside the CDR3, the full variable domain is DTGVSQNPRHKITKRGQNVTFRCDPISEHNRLYWYRQTLGQGPEFLTYFQNEAQLEKSRLLSDRFSAERPKGSFSTLEIQRTEQGDSAMYLCASSLIQHTQYFGPGTRLTVL.

The chain carries TRBV6-1 and TRBJ2-3; D unresolved. Germline V CDR1 and CDR2: MNHNS, SASEGT. Trimming left V 7 bases short and J 3 bases short, with 11 bases between. The CDR3 spans 13 residues. For the CDR3, the DNA is TGTGCCAGCACCCTACCTGGGACAGATACGCAGTATTTT. Its protein is CASTLPGTDTQYF.

This clonotype was seen more than once but under ten times. The chain uses TRBV10-3 and TRBJ1-2; D not resolved. CDR3 length equals 12 residues. With 3 bases removed from V and 2 bases from J, the gap between germline ends came to 4 bases. In germline, CDR1 is ENHRY, CDR2 SYGVKD. This chain's CDR3 is CAISDTNYGYTF. In DNA, the CDR3 is TGTGCCATCAGTGACACCAACTATGGCTACACCTTC.

The chain employs TRBV11-2 and TRBJ1-1; D remains unclear. CDR1 is SGHAT and CDR2 is FQNNGV in the germline V gene. This CDR3 is built from 12 residues. Between the trimmed V and J ends, which lost 3 bases and 8 bases, there was a span of 10 bases. The CDR3: CASSFADSEAFF. The CDR3 DNA reads as TGTGCCAGCAGCTTCGCCGATTCAGAAGCTTTCTTT.

In its sample, this clonotype was seen a few times. The chain recombines TRBV12-3 or TRBV12-4 with TRBJ2-1, with D perhaps TRBD1 (5 bases). The CDR3 totals 17 residues. Trimming removed 4 bases from V and 7 bases from J, with 23 bases in between. The CDR3 loop reads CASSSARRARIGNEQFF. CDR3 DNA sequence: TGTGCCAGCAGTTCCGCCCGCAGGGCAAGAATCGGAAATGAGCAGTTCTTC.

The chain is built from TRBV12-3 or TRBV12-4 and TRBJ2-2; unclear D gene. The CDR3 consists of 12 residues. V lost 6 bases and J lost 2, with 4 bases in between. The CDR3 nucleotides read TGTGCCAGCAGAATAAACACCGGGGAGCTGTTTTTT. Its protein product is CASRINTGELFF.

Many counts were recorded for this clonotype. The chain uses TRBV4-1 and TRBJ1-1; D is uncertain. This CDR3 is built from 15 residues. Deletions cut 4 bases from V and 7 bases from J, with 19 bases between. CDR1 MGHRA and CDR2 YSYEKL come from the germline V gene. Here the CDR3 reads CASSLTASTTNEAFF. In DNA, the CDR3 is TGCGCCAGCAGCCTCACAGCGAGTACGACCAATGAAGCTTTCTTT.

The chain joins TRBV20-1 to TRBJ2-1; D not resolved. CDR1 and CDR2 (germline): DFQATT, SNEGSKA (reference sequence). Trimming removed 0 bases from V and 5 bases from J, with 17 bases in between. There are 16 residues in the CDR3. CDR3 coding DNA: TGCAGTGCTAGAGATCCCCTGGCCACATCCCACAATGAGCAGTTCTTC. Translation: CSARDPLATSHNEQFF.

This clonotype was counted between two and nine times. The chain couples TRBV7-2 to TRBJ1-2, with a weak D call TRBD1 (6 bases). Trimming stripped 5 bases from V and 2 bases from J, with 15 bases between. The CDR3 is made up of 15 amino acids. CDR1 SGHTA and CDR2 FQGNSA come from the germline V gene. CDR3 amino acids: CASSPGWGQNYGYTF. CDR3 DNA sequence: TGTGCCAGCAGCCCCGGGTGGGGGCAAAACTATGGCTACACCTTC.

This chain links TRBV20-1 with TRBJ1-2, with D perhaps TRBD1 (5 bases). CDR3 length equals 11 residues. Between the trimmed V and J ends, which lost 4 bases and 8 bases, there was a span of 11 bases. Germline assignment: CDR1 DFQATT and CDR2 SNEGSKA (reference sequence). CDR3 bases: TGCAGTGCTAAGGCGGGGCGAGGCTACACCTTC. Translation: CSAKAGRGYTF.

This clonotype has a count of ten or more. The genes are TRBV7-9 and TRBJ2-2, with D tentatively TRBD1 (5 bases). Germline assignment: CDR1 SEHNR and CDR2 FQNEAQ (reference sequence). The CDR3 consists of 15 residues. Trimming shortened V by 5 bases and J by 13 bases, and 23 bases separated the two germline ends. The CDR3 region has the DNA TGTGCCAGCAGCCTCCAAACCCTCAGGGTTGTAGGGCTGTTTTTT. Amino acid sequence: CASSLQTLRVVGLFF.

The V and J genes are TRBV5-1 and TRBJ2-1; 14 nucleotides agree with TRBD2. Germline trimming cut 4 bases from V and 4 bases from J; bases unmatched to any gene: 4. CDR1 and CDR2 from the germline V gene are SGHRS and YFSETQ. CDR3 length equals 16 residues. CDR3 in DNA: TGCGCCAGCAGCCAAGGGACTAGCGGGGGATACAATGAGCAGTTCTTC. Its protein is CASSQGTSGGYNEQFF.

The chain's CDR3 is CASSGGRGGSSYNEQFF. CDR3 in DNA: TGCGCCAGCAGTGGTGGGCGGGGGGGTAGCTCCTACAATGAGCAGTTCTTC. This chain connects TRBV5-1 to TRBJ2-1; 9 nucleotides line up with TRBD2. This CDR3 spans 17 amino acids. Trimming took 5 bases from V and 0 from J; bases not matched to a gene: 9. Looked up from germline, CDR1 is SGHRS and CDR2 is YFSETQ.

This clonotype was counted ten times or more. V and J are TRBV20-1 and TRBJ1-1; no reliable D call. This CDR3 has 11 amino acids. Trimming cost V 6 bases and J 7 bases, with 12 bases left between them. CDR1 is DFQATT, CDR2 SNEGSKA, per germline (reference sequence). The CDR3 region has the DNA TGCAGTGCCGAGAGGGAGAGTGAAGCTTTCTTT. This codes for CSAERESEAFF.

V usage is TRBV5-1 and J usage is TRBJ2-3; TRBD2 matches at 10 bases. The CDR3 runs to 17 residues. V trimming: 2 bases; J trimming: 1 base; junction bases outside the gene matches: 7. From germline, CDR1 is SGHRS and CDR2 YFSETQ. The DNA of the CDR3 is TGCGCCAGCAGCTTTTCACCCACTAGCGGGGGCACAGATACGCAGTATTTT. It specifies CASSFSPTSGGTDTQYF.

J is TRBJ1-2 and V is TRBV5-6, with D hard to call. The germline V gene has CDR1 SGHDT and CDR2 YYEEEE. Trimming pared 5 bases from V and 3 bases from J, leaving 8 bases between. The CDR3 length is 12 residues. The CDR3 bases are TGTGCCAGCAGAGGACGGGACTATGGCTACACCTTC. It is translated as CASRGRDYGYTF.